These 27 T cell receptor beta chains came from one sample sequenced in a study of siplizumab effects on memory and regulatory T cells. The method was immunoSEQ multiplex PCR; TCRdb's version includes in-frame clones alone and lacks a portion of them. This table holds around 7,000 clones, approximately 70% found once. Material: effector memory CD8+ T cells sorted from blood. Subset given: unstimulated CD8+ effector memory T cells. The receptor set was obtained from a human donor in good health.

The chain joins TRBV5-5 to TRBJ2-1; 10 bases line up with TRBD1. In germline, CDR1 is SGHKS, CDR2 YYEKEE (reference sequence). The CDR3 sequence is 16 residues long. Trimming cost V 2 bases and J 4 bases; bases outside gene matches: 6. CDR3 nucleotide sequence: TGTGCCAGCAGCTTTGGTGTGGGACAGGGGTACAATGAGCAGTTCTTC. Amino acids: CASSFGVGQGYNEQFF.

The V gene is TRBV4-1, the J gene TRBJ1-1, with D possibly being TRBD1 (5 bases). Deletions cut 0 bases from V and 2 bases from J, with 13 bases between. CDR3 length: 16 amino acids. Germline V lookup: CDR1 MGHRA, CDR2 YSYEKL. CDR3 amino acids: CASSQDLYRQNTEAFF. The DNA for the CDR3 is TGCGCCAGCAGCCAAGATCTTTACAGGCAAAACACTGAAGCTTTCTTT.

The chain is built from TRBV29-1 and TRBJ2-3, with 7 positions matching TRBD2. Germline V gives CDR1 SQVTM, CDR2 ANQGSEA. The CDR3 contains 14 residues. The J segment lost 0 bases and the V segment lost 1 base, leaving 1 base of the junction unmatched. The CDR3 reads CSVEALASTDTQYF. The CDR3 DNA reads as TGCAGCGTTGAAGCACTAGCGAGCACAGATACGCAGTATTTT.

This clone is classed as medium-sized (0.01 to 0.1%). Other DNA sequences in the sample encode the same CDR3. J is TRBJ2-3 and V is TRBV27, with unresolved D. Germline V CDR1 and CDR2: MNHEY, SMNVEV (reference sequence). This CDR3 comprises 13 residues. V lost 3 bases to trimming and J lost 0 bases, with 4 bases between them. CDR3 in amino acids: CASSLTSTDTQYF. CDR3 nucleotide sequence: TGTGCCAGCAGTTTGACTAGCACAGATACGCAGTATTTT.

V gene TRBV9 combines with J gene TRBJ2-1; the match to TRBD2 covers 7 bases. This CDR3 is 16 amino acids long. With V trimmed by 1 base and J by 0 bases, 4 bases remained unmatched. Germline V gives CDR1 SGDLS, CDR2 YYNGEE. For the CDR3, the DNA is TGTGCCAGCAGCGTATACGGGGGGATCTCCTACAATGAGCAGTTCTTC. Its translation: CASSVYGGISYNEQFF.

This chain connects TRBV11-1 to TRBJ2-7; 9 bases agree with TRBD2. Trimming took 5 bases from V and 0 from J; bases not matched to a gene: 11. Germline CDR1 reads SGHAT; CDR2 reads FQDESV (reference sequence). This CDR3 spans 17 amino acids. The CDR3 here is CASSPRTELAGSYEQYF. The CDR3 nucleotides read TGTGCCAGCAGCCCCCGGACCGAACTAGCGGGCTCCTACGAGCAGTACTTC.

This clone was detected only a few times. This rearrangement joins TRBV15 to TRBJ2-5; 9 bases are shared with TRBD2. This CDR3 is built from 15 residues. Trimming cost V 5 bases and J 3 bases; bases outside gene matches: 7. Germline V gene sequence: CDR1 LNHNV, CDR2 YYDKDF (reference sequence). The CDR3: CATSERTSVEETQYF. The CDR3 region has the DNA TGTGCCACCAGCGAACGGACTAGCGTAGAAGAGACCCAGTACTTC.

The chain links TRBV27 to TRBJ2-3, with D maybe TRBD2 (6 bases). Germline V gene sequence: CDR1 MNHEY, CDR2 SMNVEV (reference sequence). Trimming shortened V by 6 bases and J by 4 bases, and 23 bases separated the two germline ends. The CDR3 runs 17 residues. The CDR3 DNA sequence: TGTGCCAGCAGCCCACTCCTTCTGCGGGAAGGAGCAGATACGCAGTATTTT. Its translation is CASSPLLLREGADTQYF.

The rearrangement uses TRBV5-6 and TRBJ1-3; perhaps TRBD1 as D (5 bases). The CDR3 spans 15 residues. V was cut by 4 bases and J by 2 bases, with 13 bases left in between. Per the germline V gene, CDR1 is SGHDT and CDR2 is YYEEEE. The CDR3 region has the DNA TGTGCCAGCAGCCCGAGGCCAGGGCCTGGAAACACCATATATTTT. It translates to CASSPRPGPGNTIYF.

The genes are TRBV11-3 and TRBJ2-7; no firm D call. The CDR3 is made up of 15 amino acids. Germline CDR1 is SGHNT and CDR2 is YENEEA. Deletions cut 3 bases from V and 9 bases from J, with 21 bases between. In nucleotides, the CDR3 is TGTGCCAGCAGCTTCCCCTGGGCAGGAGAGTTTGTGCAGTACTTC. Its protein is CASSFPWAGEFVQYF. The full variable domain, rest sourced from reference TRBV11-3 and TRBJ2-7, is EAGVVQSPRYKIIEKKQPVAFWCNPISGHNTLYWYLQNLGQGPELLIRYENEEAVDDSQLPKDRFSAERLKGVDSTLKIQPAELGDSAVYLCASSFPWAGEFVQYFGPGTRLTVT.

This chain uses TRBV28 with TRBJ1-2; tentatively, D is TRBD1 (5 bases). The CDR3 is 16 amino acids. The V gene's germline CDR1 is MDHEN and CDR2 SYDVKM. Trimming took off 2 bases at V and 5 bases at J, with 18 bases between the two ends. The CDR3 loop reads CASSLLETALPYGYTF. CDR3 nucleotide sequence: TGTGCCAGCAGTTTACTCGAGACAGCGCTACCGTATGGCTACACCTTC.

V usage is TRBV9 and J usage is TRBJ2-5, with TRBD1 matching over 11 bases. J was trimmed by 5 bases and V by 3 bases; bases with no gene match: 6. Germline V gene data show CDR1 as SGDLS and CDR2 as YYNGEE. This CDR3 region has 15 residues. CDR3 DNA sequence: TGTGCCAGCAGCGGCGGACAGGGGGCAGGGGAGACCCAGTACTTC. Translation: CASSGGQGAGETQYF.

CDR3 sequence (DNA): TGTGCCAGCAGTCGAACAGGGCATACTAATGAAAAACTGTTTTTT. Protein sequence: CASSRTGHTNEKLFF. This rearrangement joins TRBV27 to TRBJ1-4, with D perhaps matching TRBD1 (6 bases). Per the germline V gene, CDR1 is MNHEY and CDR2 is SMNVEV (reference sequence). The CDR3 consists of 15 residues. Trimming removed 5 bases from V and 2 bases from J, with 12 bases in between.

CDR3 amino acids: CAISESETSYGNEQFF. DNA for the CDR3: TGTGCCATCAGTGAGTCCGAGACTAGCTACGGTAATGAGCAGTTCTTC. This chain links TRBV10-3 with TRBJ2-1; 7 nucleotides agree with TRBD2. Trimming removed 0 bases from V and 7 bases from J; junction bases left unmatched: 9. CDR1 is ENHRY, CDR2 SYGVKD, per germline. The CDR3 is made up of 16 amino acids.

This clone was seen more than once but under ten times. The V and J genes are TRBV7-3 and TRBJ2-2; no clear D. Germline V gene lookup returns CDR1 SGHTA and CDR2 FQGTGA. With 8 bases removed from V and 4 bases from J, the gap between germline ends came to 5 bases. This CDR3 has 11 residues. The CDR3, as DNA: TGTGCCAGCGGCGCCACCGGGGAGCTGTTTTTT. Protein product: CASGATGELFF. The full variable domain, rest sourced from reference TRBV7-3 and TRBJ2-2, is GAGVSQTPSNKVTEKGKYVELRCDPISGHTALYWYRQSLGQGPEFLIYFQGTGAADDSGLPNDRFFAVRPEGSVSTLKIQRTERGDSAVYLCASGATGELFFGEGSRLTVL.

The chain links TRBV11-3 to TRBJ2-1; 12 nucleotides agree with TRBD1. Germline V gene lookup returns CDR1 SGHNT and CDR2 YENEEA. This CDR3 is built from 14 residues. V was clipped by 6 bases and J by 7 bases; unmatched bases: 4. The CDR3 DNA sequence: TGTGCCAGCAGTGGGACAGGGGGCTGGAATGAGCAGTTCTTC. It specifies CASSGTGGWNEQFF.

Comments on this clone: Since no conserved phenylalanine or tryptophan closes the CDR3, a read error is the likely cause. The J gene is TRBJ2-2, the V gene TRBV7-8; D remains unclear. The CDR3 totals 13 residues. V lost 5 bases to trimming and J lost 6 bases, with 10 bases between them. CDR1 is SGHVS and CDR2 is FQNEAQ in the germline V gene. CDR3 in amino acids: CASSPIGSGELFL. The CDR3 bases are TGTGCCAGCAGCCCTATTGGATCCGGGGAGCTGTTTCTT.

Remarks on this clone: The same CDR3 also results from other DNA sequences found in this sample. The rearrangement uses TRBV7-7 and TRBJ1-4; maybe TRBD1 (5 bases). CDR1 SSHAT and CDR2 FNYEAQ come from the germline V gene (reference sequence). V lost 5 bases and J lost 4, with 11 bases in between. The CDR3 is 14 residues long. CDR3 DNA: TGTGCCAGCAGCCTGACAGATAATAATGAAAAACTGTTTTTT. Amino acids: CASSLTDNNEKLFF.

The chain joins TRBV6-6 to TRBJ2-1; no definite D call. This CDR3 comprises 15 residues. Germline-derived CDR1 and CDR2 are MNHNY and SVGAGI (reference sequence). Trimming pared 2 bases from V and 4 bases from J, leaving 12 bases between. CDR3 sequence: CASSYRSGAYNEQFF. In DNA form, the CDR3 reads TGTGCCAGCAGTTACCGGTCGGGCGCTTACAATGAGCAGTTCTTC.

J is TRBJ1-6 and V is TRBV2; D remains ambiguous. Germline lookup yields CDR1 SNHLY and CDR2 FYNNEI. Trimming removed 8 bases from V and 5 bases from J, with 10 bases in between. The CDR3 runs 13 residues. DNA of the CDR3: TGTGCCAGCTCCCAGTCCGATAATTCACCCCTCCACTTT. It is translated as CASSQSDNSPLHF.

The CDR3 loop reads CASSQDTGNIYEQYF. The CDR3 coding sequence is TGCGCCAGCAGCCAAGATACGGGAAATATCTACGAGCAGTACTTC. This chain links TRBV4-3 with TRBJ2-7; D perhaps matches TRBD2 (5 bases). CDR1 is LGHNA and CDR2 is YSLEER in the germline V gene. The V end was cut by 0 bases, the J end by 3 bases, with 12 bases between. The length of the CDR3 is 15 residues.

This clone has just a few counts. This chain joins TRBV7-9 and TRBJ2-3; a weak D match, TRBD1 (6 bases). The CDR3 is made up of 15 amino acids. Germline V gene sequence: CDR1 SEHNR, CDR2 FQNEAQ (reference sequence). Trimming stripped 5 bases from V and 0 bases from J, with 12 bases between. The CDR3: CASSPDRPSTDTQYF. In nucleotides, the CDR3 is TGTGCCAGCAGCCCGGACAGACCTAGCACAGATACGCAGTATTTT.

The chain recombines TRBV30 with TRBJ1-3; D gene ambiguous. V was cut by 1 base and J by 0 bases, with 10 bases left in between. Germline CDR1 is GTSNPN and CDR2 is SVGIG (reference sequence). CDR3 length: 15 amino acids. The CDR3 sequence is CAWSGTDYSGNTIYF. For the CDR3, the DNA is TGTGCCTGGAGTGGGACCGACTACTCTGGAAACACCATATATTTT.

This chain uses TRBV5-7 with TRBJ2-1, with TRBD2 identical over 7 bases. TRBV5-7 is known as an ORF, though its function is uncertain. The CDR3 runs 16 residues. Germline trimming cut 10 bases from V and 1 base from J; bases unmatched to any gene: 14. This CDR3 reads CAPHGWGTNSYNEQFF. Written as DNA, the CDR3 is TGTGCCCCCCACGGGTGGGGGACTAATTCCTACAATGAGCAGTTCTTC.

In this sample, this clone is medium-sized. The J gene is TRBJ2-7, the V gene TRBV30, with 14 bases aligning to TRBD2. V lost 4 bases to trimming and J lost 5 bases; unmatched junction nucleotides: 10. This CDR3 has 16 amino acids. The germline V gene has CDR1 GTSNPN and CDR2 SVGIG (reference sequence). The CDR3 DNA reads as TGTGCCTGGACTACCCCCGGGACTAGCGGGAGTGACGAGCAGTACTTC. Its protein is CAWTTPGTSGSDEQYF. Using reference TRBV30 and TRBJ2-7 for the parts outside the CDR3, the full variable domain is SQTIHQWPATLVQPVGSPLSLECTVEGTSNPNLYWYRQAAGRGLQLLFYSVGIGQISSEVPQNLSASRPQDRQFILSSKKLLLSDSGFYLCAWTTPGTSGSDEQYFGPGTRLTVT.

About this clone: This may come from a read error, since a much larger clone is one base off. The V and J genes are TRBV19 and TRBJ1-1; D is uncertain. The V gene lost 11 bases and the J gene lost 7 bases, with 20 bases spanning the gap. Germline CDR1 is LNHDA and CDR2 is SQIVND (reference sequence). The CDR3 length is 13 residues. CDR3 sequence reads: CAVENLEYVEAFF. The CDR3 coding sequence is TGTGCCGTAGAGAATTTGGAGTATGTTGAAGCTTTCTTT.

The chain combines TRBV7-2 with TRBJ2-5; TRBD2 might be the D (6 bases). The CDR3 consists of 15 residues. The germline gives CDR1 SGHTA, CDR2 FQGNSA. V was pared by 5 bases and J by 7 bases, with 20 bases between. This CDR3 reads CASSRDSGTAGTQYF. Here the CDR3 DNA reads TGTGCCAGCAGCAGGGACTCCGGGACCGCAGGGACCCAGTACTTC.